Listed here is a single T cell receptor (beta chain). Clones were sequenced by immunoSEQ multiplex PCR, and TCRdb holds only the in-frame ones, with some missing. The table records about 2,200,000 clones, roughly 91% of them present only once. There are 14 residues in the CDR3. The ends lost 3 bases at V and 6 bases at J; junction bases unmatched: 4. Looked up from germline, CDR1 is LNHNV and CDR2 is YYDKDF (reference sequence). The data derive from a study of shared clonotypes between healthy human individuals. The naive CD8 subset, CD45RO-negative cells positively selected for CCR7, excluded terminally differentiated effector memory CD45RA+ cells.

The chain links TRBV15 to TRBJ2-2; 7 nucleotides match TRBD2. The sample taken for sequencing was naive CD8+ T cells from PBMCs. The sequence was obtained from a man between 18 and 35 years old in good health. Some clones in this sample may be carry-over from other donors' samples. In DNA, the CDR3 is TGTGCCACCAGCAGGCCCCGGGAGGCCGGGGAGCTGTTTTTT. Its translation is CATSRPREAGELFF.